Following are 27 T cell receptor beta chains from one sample sequenced in a study of Graves' ophthalmopathy and Graves' hyperthyroidism (dated 2018 in TCRdb). The data were produced on an Illumina HiSeq 2000. TCR beta CDR3 regions were amplified from RNA transcripts for repertoire sequencing. The first round of RT-PCR was done with HTBI primers and the Qiagen OneStep RT-PCR kit, and was followed by a second round of multiplex PCR, then size selection and purification. The public reads were run again by TCRdb, first through fastp at Q25 and then through MiXCR, and only productive beta chains were kept. Each CDR3 protein appears once, grouped with its most common genes and DNA. The sample contains 600,000 to 950,000 distinct CDR3 sequences, roughly 41% of them found a single time. Approximately 46% of the sample is held by the ten biggest clonotypes. The specimen sequenced was peripheral blood. Source of these receptors: an adult man with Graves' ophthalmopathy.

This sequence joins TRBV30 and TRBJ1-6; weak D call: TRBD1 (6 bases). This CDR3 is 13 amino acids long. From germline, CDR1 is GTSNPN and CDR2 SVGIG (reference sequence). Trimming removed 3 bases from V and 8 bases from J, with 11 bases in between. The CDR3 loop is CAWSGNRDSPLHF. CDR3 nucleotide sequence: TGTGCCTGGAGCGGAAACAGGGATTCACCCCTCCACTTT.

V and J are TRBV16 and TRBJ1-2; TRBD1 is a possible D gene (6 bases). CDR1 and CDR2 from the germline V gene are KGHSY and FQNENV. V lost 4 bases, J lost 7 bases, and 13 bases lay in between. This CDR3 has 13 residues. CDR3 amino acids: CASSPDRGVGYTF. CDR3 DNA sequence: TGTGCCAGCAGCCCGGACAGAGGTGTTGGCTACACCTTC.

As to this clonotype: Germline and junction disagree at one end, which may indicate a read error. The chain links TRBV11-3 to TRBJ1-1; no clear D. The CDR3 has 13 amino acids. Germline V lookup: CDR1 SGHNT, CDR2 YENEEA. The CDR3 DNA sequence: TGTGCCAGCAGCTTATTAGTAAACACTGAAGCTCTCTTT. Its protein product is CASSLLVNTEALF.

This clonotype appeared many times. This sequence joins TRBV25-1 and TRBJ1-1; unclear D gene. Between the trimmed V and J ends, which lost 2 bases and 8 bases, there was a span of 6 bases. This CDR3 spans 11 amino acids. Germline V gene data show CDR1 as MGHDK and CDR2 as SYGVNS. The CDR3, as DNA: TGTGCCAGCAGTGAAGTGTCCGAAGCTTTCTTT. Protein product: CASSEVSEAFF. The whole variable domain, filled in from reference TRBV25-1 and TRBJ1-1, reads EADIYQTPRYLVIGTGKKITLECSQTMGHDKMYWYQQDPGMELHLIHYSYGVNSTEKGDLSSESTVSRIRTEHFPLTLESARPSHTSQYLCASSEVSEAFFGQGTRLTVV.

The V gene is TRBV7-3, the J gene TRBJ2-7; 11 bases agree with TRBD1. The CDR3 spans 14 residues. The trim removed 4 bases at V and 6 bases at J, leaving 5 bases unmatched. Germline CDR1 reads SGHTA; CDR2 reads FQGTGA. The CDR3 loop reads CASSSRDRGGEQYF. The CDR3 nucleotides read TGTGCCAGCAGCTCGCGGGACAGGGGGGGCGAGCAGTACTTC.

The chain employs TRBV29-1 and TRBJ1-1, with 8 positions matching TRBD1. The V gene end was trimmed by 6 bases and the J gene end by 5 bases; junction bases not matched to a gene: 11. The CDR3 length is 14 residues. Germline CDR1 SQVTM, CDR2 ANQGSEA. The CDR3 is CSVPSNRGVTEAFF. The CDR3 region has the DNA TGCAGCGTCCCTAGTAACAGGGGGGTGACTGAAGCTTTCTTT.

In this sample, this clonotype turned up many times. The chain is built from TRBV24-1 and TRBJ2-5; 10 bases agree with TRBD1. The CDR3 extends over 17 amino acids. Germline trimming cut 6 bases from V and 3 bases from J; bases unmatched to any gene: 12. Looked up from germline, CDR1 is KGHDR and CDR2 is SFDVKD. The CDR3 here is CATSRGDLTGGEETQYF. The CDR3 region has the DNA TGTGCCACCAGTCGCGGCGATTTGACAGGGGGCGAAGAGACCCAGTACTTC.

This rearrangement joins TRBV2 to TRBJ1-2, with D unclear. Germline V CDR1 and CDR2: SNHLY, FYNNEI. The CDR3 totals 11 residues. The V gene lost 1 base and the J gene lost 8 bases, with 5 bases spanning the gap. The CDR3 bases are TGTGCCAGCAGTGAAGATCTCGGCTACACCTTC. Protein sequence: CASSEDLGYTF. The entire variable domain, with the rest obtained from reference TRBV2 and TRBJ1-2, is as follows: EPEVTQTPSHQVTQMGQEVILRCVPISNHLYFYWYRQILGQKVEFLVSFYNNEISEKSEIFDDQFSVERPDGSNFTLKIRSTKLEDSAMYFCASSEDLGYTFGSGTRLTVV.

This clonotype occurred once. The chain joins TRBV29-1 to TRBJ1-2; TRBD1 matches at 9 bases. V was pared by 3 bases and J by 8 bases, with 7 bases of the junction left unmatched. The CDR3 sequence is 13 residues long. Germline CDR1 is SQVTM and CDR2 is ANQGSEA. The CDR3 DNA reads TGCAGCGTTGAGGATACCGGGACAGGGGGCTACACCTTC. Protein: CSVEDTGTGGYTF.

Comment on this clonotype: One junction end does not reproduce the germline sequence, and a read error may be involved. The chain links TRBV25-1 to TRBJ2-6, with 12 bases that match TRBD1. CDR1 is MGHDK and CDR2 is SYGVNS in the germline V gene. The length of the CDR3 is 14 residues. The CDR3 is CASSWGQGAYVLTF. For the CDR3, the DNA is TGTGCCAGCAGTTGGGGACAGGGGGCCTACGTCCTGACTTTC. Full variable domain (outside the CDR3, taken from reference TRBV25-1 and TRBJ2-6): EADIYQTPRYLVIGTGKKITLECSQTMGHDKMYWYQQDPGMELHLIHYSYGVNSTEKGDLSSESTVSRIRTEHFPLTLESARPSHTSQYLCASSWGQGAYVLTFGAGSRLTVL.

As to this clonotype: Just one base apart from a much larger clone, this may be a read error. The chain carries TRBV10-2 and TRBJ1-1; D is perhaps TRBD1 (5 bases). Looked up from germline, CDR1 is WSHSY and CDR2 is SAAADI. The V end was cut by 0 bases, the J end by 6 bases, with 14 bases between. The CDR3 runs 15 residues. The CDR3 loop is CASSESPISGPEAFF. The CDR3 nucleotides are TGCGCCAGCAGTGAGTCCCCGATTTCAGGGCCTGAAGCTTTCTTT.

As for this clonotype: This could be a read error, since a much larger clone is one nucleotide away. V usage is TRBV5-1 and J usage is TRBJ1-5; D unclear. The V gene's germline CDR1 is SGHRS and CDR2 YFSETQ. The CDR3 has 13 amino acids. V was pared by 3 bases and J by 5 bases, with 9 bases between. CDR3 DNA: TGCGCCAGCAGCTGGATTCCCGATCAGCCCCAGCATTTT. It is translated as CASSWIPDQPQHF.

This chain joins TRBV2 and TRBJ1-6; weak D call: TRBD1 (6 bases). The CDR3 is made up of 15 amino acids. With 3 bases removed from V and 8 bases from J, the gap between germline ends came to 14 bases. Germline CDR1 reads SNHLY; CDR2 reads FYNNEI. CDR3 sequence: CASSDRTAQDSPLHF. The CDR3 DNA reads TGTGCCAGCAGTGATCGGACAGCCCAAGATTCACCCCTCCACTTT.

This clonotype was counted many times. The V gene is TRBV7-8, the J gene TRBJ1-3; no firm D call. V was pared by 0 bases and J by 0 bases, with 3 bases between. Looked up from germline, CDR1 is SGHVS and CDR2 is FQNEAQ. The CDR3 is 14 amino acids. The CDR3 is CASSLARSGNTIYF. As DNA, the CDR3 is TGTGCCAGCAGCTTAGCGCGCTCTGGAAACACCATATATTTT.

The gene calls are TRBV11-1 and TRBJ1-2; D gene ambiguous. This CDR3 is 13 amino acids long. CDR1 is SGHAT and CDR2 is FQDESV in the germline V gene (reference sequence). V was shortened by 9 bases and J by 3 bases, with 14 bases between the two germline ends. CDR3 DNA sequence: TGTGCCAGTGCTAAACACGGGGACTATGGCTACACCTTC. Residues: CASAKHGDYGYTF.

This chain uses TRBV24-1 with TRBJ2-5; 9 bases are a match to TRBD1. CDR1 KGHDR and CDR2 SFDVKD come from the germline V gene. The CDR3 extends over 15 amino acids. V gave up 3 bases and J gave up 5 bases; unmatched junction bases: 6. The CDR3 region has the DNA TGTGCCACCAGTGATGCCACAGGGGGCGCGGAGACCCAGTACTTC. This encodes CATSDATGGAETQYF.

The chain carries TRBV10-3 and TRBJ1-2, with D possibly TRBD1 on 5 matching bases. There are 16 residues in the CDR3. Trimming removed 10 bases from V and 4 bases from J, with 25 bases in between. Germline V gives CDR1 ENHRY, CDR2 SYGVKD. The CDR3 DNA reads TGTGCCAGCTCACCAGTTGGGACCGAGACTTTCTATGGCTACACCTTC. This sequence encodes CASSPVGTETFYGYTF.

This clonotype was seen repeatedly, ten times or more. The chain employs TRBV6-6 and TRBJ1-4; 8 bases match TRBD1. V was clipped by 8 bases and J by 16 bases; unmatched bases: 15. Germline V gene data show CDR1 as MNHNY and CDR2 as SVGAGI (reference sequence). The CDR3 is made up of 13 amino acids. CDR3 sequence reads: CASQMLKGDRTFF. The CDR3 region has the DNA TGTGCCAGCCAGATGCTTAAAGGGGACAGGACGTTTTTT.

This clonotype has ten or more counts. The chain employs TRBV25-1 and TRBJ1-2; D may be TRBD1 (5 bases). This CDR3 is built from 16 residues. From germline, CDR1 is MGHDK and CDR2 SYGVNS. Trimming pared 2 bases from V and 2 bases from J, leaving 15 bases between. The CDR3 loop reads CASSEGRVGANYGYTF. Written as DNA, the CDR3 is TGTGCCAGCAGTGAAGGGCGGGTAGGGGCGAACTATGGCTACACCTTC.

With respect to this clonotype: A much bigger clone sits one base away, suggesting this may be a read error. The conserved phenylalanine or tryptophan normally closing the CDR3 is absent here, so this likely arose from a read error. The V call is TRBV20-1, the J call TRBJ2-7; D is perhaps TRBD1 (6 bases). The J call may be incorrect, as the DNA end agrees better with TRBJ1-2. This CDR3 contains 13 residues. Germline CDR1 DFQATT, CDR2 SNEGSKA (reference sequence). CDR3 nucleotide sequence: TGCAGTGCGAAGGGACAAGCTAACTATGGCTACACCTAC. Residues: CSAKGQANYGYTY.

This clonotype has only a few counts. This chain joins TRBV9 and TRBJ2-2; 11 nucleotides agree with TRBD1. CDR1 and CDR2 from the germline V gene are SGDLS and YYNGEE. The CDR3 is 16 amino acids. J gave up 2 bases and V 3 bases, and 3 bases lay outside the gene matches. The CDR3 region is CASSDRTGGNTGELFF. The CDR3, as DNA: TGTGCCAGCAGCGACCGGACAGGGGGCAACACCGGGGAGCTGTTTTTT.

The rearrangement joins TRBV2 to TRBJ2-3; a weak D match, TRBD2 (6 bases). CDR1 is SNHLY and CDR2 is FYNNEI in the germline V gene. This CDR3 contains 13 residues. Deletions cut 6 bases from V and 2 bases from J, with 9 bases between. The CDR3 nucleotides read TGTGCCAGCAGCGGGAGTCTCACAGATACGCAGTATTTT. This encodes CASSGSLTDTQYF.

This chain links TRBV10-3 with TRBJ1-4; 10 bases are a match to TRBD1. This CDR3 is built from 16 residues. With 8 bases clipped from V and 5 bases from J, the junction kept 11 bases outside the gene matches. CDR1 is ENHRY, CDR2 SYGVKD, per germline. This CDR3 is CAISLGQGKENEKLFF. The CDR3 region has the DNA TGTGCCATCTCGCTGGGACAGGGGAAGGAGAATGAAAAACTGTTTTTT.

This clonotype appeared a few times. The chain recombines TRBV12-3 or TRBV12-4 with TRBJ2-5, with TRBD2 identical over 12 bases. This CDR3 is built from 17 residues. With V trimmed by 5 bases and J by 5 bases, 12 bases remained unmatched. CDR3 sequence reads: CASSGGTSGRIAETQYF. The CDR3 DNA follows: TGTGCCAGCAGTGGCGGGACTAGCGGGCGGATTGCCGAGACCCAGTACTTC.

The rearrangement joins TRBV6-4 to TRBJ2-5, with 13 bases aligning to TRBD2. J was trimmed by 1 base and V by 5 bases; bases with no gene match: 7. From germline, CDR1 is MRHNA and CDR2 SNTAGT. The CDR3 spans 17 residues. This CDR3 is CASSPGRTSGGQETQYF. For the CDR3, the DNA is TGTGCCAGCAGTCCCGGCCGGACTAGCGGGGGCCAAGAGACCCAGTACTTC.

In this sample, this clonotype turned up once. This chain joins TRBV29-1 and TRBJ2-3, with D possibly TRBD2 on 6 matching bases. The CDR3 extends over 13 amino acids. The V gene lost 3 bases and the J gene lost 4 bases, with 11 bases spanning the gap. CDR1 is SQVTM and CDR2 is ANQGSEA in the germline V gene. The CDR3 protein is CSVEEGSSDTQYF. The CDR3 DNA reads as TGCAGCGTTGAGGAGGGGTCGTCAGATACGCAGTATTTT.

V and J are TRBV9 and TRBJ2-7; 10 nucleotides align to TRBD1. Germline V gene sequence: CDR1 SGDLS, CDR2 YYNGEE. V shed 4 bases and J 2 bases; nucleotides not matched to a gene: 9. There are 16 residues in the CDR3. CDR3 protein: CASSSTPGTGAYEQYF. The CDR3 coding sequence is TGTGCCAGCAGCTCCACACCCGGGACAGGGGCCTACGAGCAGTACTTC.